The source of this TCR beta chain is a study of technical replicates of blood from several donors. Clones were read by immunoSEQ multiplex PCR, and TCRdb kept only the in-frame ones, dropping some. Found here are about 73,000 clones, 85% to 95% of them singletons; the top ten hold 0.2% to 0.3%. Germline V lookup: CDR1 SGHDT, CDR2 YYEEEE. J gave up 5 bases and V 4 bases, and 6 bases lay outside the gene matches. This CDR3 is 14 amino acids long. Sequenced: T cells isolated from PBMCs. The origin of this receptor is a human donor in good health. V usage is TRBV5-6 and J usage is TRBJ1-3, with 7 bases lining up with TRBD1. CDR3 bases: TGTGCCAGCAGCCTCGGACAGGTCCGAAACACCATATATTTT. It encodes CASSLGQVRNTIYF.